The text below deals with one T cell receptor (beta chain). Germline-derived CDR1 and CDR2 are LGHNA and YNFKEQ. Trimming took off 1 base at V and 3 bases at J, with 12 bases between the two ends. There are 16 residues in the CDR3. These data come from a study of blood T cell repertoires in COVID-19. Profiling relied on immunoSEQ multiplex PCR, and the TCRdb table lists in-frame clones only, not all of them. The sample shows 150,000 to 160,000 clones, approximately 90% of them seen only once. The sample comprised peripheral blood. The chain joins TRBV4-2 to TRBJ2-2, with D perhaps TRBD1 (6 bases). This receptor was identified in a woman aged 40 to 50 with acute or convalescent COVID-19. In nucleotides, the CDR3 is TGTGCCAGCAGCCAAGGGCAGGGGCGTCACACCGGGGAGCTGTTTTTT. This codes for CASSQGQGRHTGELFF.